What follows are 9 T cell receptor beta chains derived from one specimen sequenced in a study of control samples from healthy donors and cancer patients. Clones were sequenced by immunoSEQ multiplex PCR, and TCRdb holds only the in-frame ones, with some missing. This table has almost 40,000 clones, about 86% appearing once. The sample comprised PBMCs. These receptor sequences come from a woman aged 55-70 years with lung cancer.

The genes are TRBV5-5 and TRBJ2-2, with D tentatively TRBD1 or TRBD2 (5 bases each). Trimming shortened V by 6 bases and J by 4 bases, and 10 bases separated the two germline ends. The CDR3 has 13 amino acids. Germline loops: CDR1 SGHKS, CDR2 YYEKEE (reference sequence). CDR3: CASTRDGTGELFF. DNA of the CDR3: TGTGCCAGCACCCGGGACGGCACCGGGGAGCTGTTTTTT.

The rearrangement joins TRBV7-3 to TRBJ2-7; D might be TRBD1 or TRBD2, each matching 5 bases. Germline CDR1 SGHTA, CDR2 FQGTGA. This CDR3 has 13 residues. V was pared by 3 bases and J by 2 bases, with 8 bases between. The CDR3 sequence is CASSLGVAYEQYF. DNA for the CDR3: TGTGCCAGCAGCTTGGGGGTGGCCTACGAGCAGTACTTC.

This rearrangement joins TRBV2 to TRBJ1-1; the D gene is possibly TRBD1 (6 bases). The CDR3 consists of 13 residues. Germline V gives CDR1 SNHLY, CDR2 FYNNEI. Trimming stripped 5 bases from V and 3 bases from J, with 10 bases between. CDR3 loop: CASSSEGDTEAFF. CDR3 bases: TGTGCCAGCAGTAGTGAGGGGGACACTGAAGCTTTCTTT. Combining the CDR3 with reference TRBV2 and TRBJ1-1 gives the whole variable domain EPEVTQTPSHQVTQMGQEVILRCVPISNHLYFYWYRQILGQKVEFLVSFYNNEISEKSEIFDDQFSVERPDGSNFTLKIRSTKLEDSAMYFCASSSEGDTEAFFGQGTRLTVV.

The chain couples TRBV3-1 (or the pseudogene TRBV3-2) to TRBJ2-1, with D tentatively TRBD2 (5 bases). Germline CDR1 LGHDT, CDR2 YNNKEL (reference sequence). This CDR3 contains 15 residues. V lost 1 base and J lost 3, with 10 bases in between. The CDR3 DNA reads as TGTGCCAGCAGCCAAGGGACTCTTAACTACAATGAGCAGTTCTTC. Translating gives CASSQGTLNYNEQFF.

The rearrangement links TRBV13 to TRBJ2-7, with D perhaps TRBD2 (6 bases). Germline CDR1 and CDR2: PRHDT and FYEKMQ (reference sequence). The CDR3 has 15 amino acids. V lost 5 bases to trimming and J lost 6 bases, with 20 bases between them. Here the CDR3 DNA reads TGTGCCAGCAGCCCACCGGGACTGCTTTCTTCCGAGCAGTACTTC. Amino acids: CASSPPGLLSSEQYF.

The chain uses TRBV5-1 and TRBJ2-5; D is possibly TRBD1 or TRBD2 (5 bases each). This CDR3 has 14 residues. V lost 4 bases and J lost 5, with 15 bases in between. Germline V gene data show CDR1 as SGHRS and CDR2 as YFSETQ. CDR3 loop: CASSASPGSETQYF. The CDR3 nucleotides are TGCGCCAGCAGCGCTAGCCCAGGGTCGGAGACCCAGTACTTC.

The V call is TRBV29-1, the J call TRBJ2-2; D call uncertain. This CDR3 contains 12 residues. Germline V lookup: CDR1 SQVTM, CDR2 ANQGSEA. The V and J ends lost 6 bases and 4 bases respectively, with 9 bases between them. CDR3 protein: CSVTSGTGELFF. The CDR3 DNA reads TGCAGCGTAACATCGGGCACCGGGGAGCTGTTTTTT.

V usage is TRBV6-5 and J usage is TRBJ2-3, with TRBD1 matching 11 bases. Germline lookup yields CDR1 MNHEY and CDR2 SVGAGI. V shed 6 bases and J 4 bases; nucleotides not matched to a gene: 3. There are 14 residues in the CDR3. CDR3 DNA: TGTGCCAGCAGCAGGACAGGGGGCGCAGATACGCAGTATTTT. Its translation is CASSRTGGADTQYF.

In this sample, this clone turned up a few times. V is TRBV4-1 and J is TRBJ2-7; 10 bases fit TRBD2. CDR3 length equals 15 residues. The V gene's germline CDR1 is MGHRA and CDR2 YSYEKL. V gave up 4 bases and J gave up 4 bases; unmatched junction bases: 7. The CDR3 nucleotides are TGCGCCAGCAGCCGCGAACTAGCGGGGTGGTACGAGCAGTACTTC. Translated: CASSRELAGWYEQYF.